This TCR beta chain was obtained from a study of beta chain features in type 1 diabetes. All of the isolated RNA was reverse transcribed, so expressed TCRB transcripts were sequenced. Deep immunoSEQ sequencing covered naive, central memory and regulatory T cell samples. Profiling relied on immunoSEQ multiplex PCR, and the TCRdb table lists in-frame clones only, not all of them. The data show hundreds of thousands of clones, with about 14% seen just once and roughly 0.098% held by the top ten. Via CD45RO/CCR7/CD25/CD127/CD95/CD27, cells of the CD4+ naive, central memory, regulatory and stem cell-like memory subsets were sorted. This CDR3 spans 15 amino acids. CDR1 MDHEN and CDR2 SYDVKM come from the germline V gene. Trimming took 6 bases from V and 0 from J, leaving 15 bases between them.

This clonotype originated in a man aged 18 to 30 in good health. Material: naive CD4+ T cells from blood. This chain joins TRBV28 and TRBJ2-7; maybe TRBD1 (6 bases). This CDR3 reads CASSPGTLSSYEQYF. CDR3 DNA: TGTGCCAGCAGCCCTGGGACACTGAGCTCCTACGAGCAGTACTTC.